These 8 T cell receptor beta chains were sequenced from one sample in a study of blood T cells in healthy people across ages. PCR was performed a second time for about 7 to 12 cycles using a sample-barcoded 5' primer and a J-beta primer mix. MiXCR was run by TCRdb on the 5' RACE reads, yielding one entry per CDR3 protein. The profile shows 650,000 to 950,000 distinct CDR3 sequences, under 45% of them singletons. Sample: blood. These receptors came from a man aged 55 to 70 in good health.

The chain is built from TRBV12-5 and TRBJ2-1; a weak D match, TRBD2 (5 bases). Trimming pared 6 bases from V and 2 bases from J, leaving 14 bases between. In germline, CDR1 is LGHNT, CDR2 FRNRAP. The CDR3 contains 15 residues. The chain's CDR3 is CASGRSGNPYNEQFF. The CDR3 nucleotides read TGTGCTAGTGGAAGGTCGGGGAACCCCTACAATGAGCAGTTCTTC.

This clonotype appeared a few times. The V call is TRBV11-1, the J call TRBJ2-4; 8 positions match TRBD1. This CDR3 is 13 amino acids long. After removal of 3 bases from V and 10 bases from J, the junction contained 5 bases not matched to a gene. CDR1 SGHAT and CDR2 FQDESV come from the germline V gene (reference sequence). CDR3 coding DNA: TGTGCCAGCAGCTTCGGACAGGGCGGAATTCAGTACTTC. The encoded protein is CASSFGQGGIQYF.

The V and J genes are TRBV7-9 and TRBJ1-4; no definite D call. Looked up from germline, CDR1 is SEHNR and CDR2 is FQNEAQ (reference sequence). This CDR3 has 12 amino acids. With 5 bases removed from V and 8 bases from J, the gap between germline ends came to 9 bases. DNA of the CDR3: TGTGCCAGCAGCCACGACGTCGAAAAACTGTTTTTT. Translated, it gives CASSHDVEKLFF.

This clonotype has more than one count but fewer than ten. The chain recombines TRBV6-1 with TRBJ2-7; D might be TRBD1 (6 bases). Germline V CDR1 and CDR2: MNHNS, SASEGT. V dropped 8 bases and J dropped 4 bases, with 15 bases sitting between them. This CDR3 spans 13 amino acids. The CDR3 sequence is CASGDTSPYEQYF. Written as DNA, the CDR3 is TGTGCCAGCGGGGACACCTCCCCATACGAGCAGTACTTC.

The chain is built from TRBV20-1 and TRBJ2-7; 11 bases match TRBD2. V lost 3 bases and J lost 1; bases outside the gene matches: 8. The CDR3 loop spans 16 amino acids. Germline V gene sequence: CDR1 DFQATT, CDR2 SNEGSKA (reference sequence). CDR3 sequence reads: CSARQASGGLSYEQYF. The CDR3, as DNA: TGCAGTGCTAGGCAGGCTAGCGGGGGGCTTTCCTACGAGCAGTACTTC.

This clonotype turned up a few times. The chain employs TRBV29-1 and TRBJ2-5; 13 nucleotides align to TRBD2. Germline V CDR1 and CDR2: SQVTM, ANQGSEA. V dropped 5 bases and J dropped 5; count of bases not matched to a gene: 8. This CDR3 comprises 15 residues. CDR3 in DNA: TGCAGCGTTTTAACTAGCGGGGGGGTTTTGGAGACCCAGTACTTC. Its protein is CSVLTSGGVLETQYF.

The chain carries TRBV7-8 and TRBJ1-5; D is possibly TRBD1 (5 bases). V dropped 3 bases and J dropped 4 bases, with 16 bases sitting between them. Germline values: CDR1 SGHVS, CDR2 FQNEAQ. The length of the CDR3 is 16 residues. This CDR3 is CASSFIGTRGNQPQHF. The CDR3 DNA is TGTGCCAGCAGCTTTATCGGGACTCGGGGTAATCAGCCCCAGCATTTT. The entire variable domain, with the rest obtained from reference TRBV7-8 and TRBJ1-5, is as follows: GAGVSQSPRYKVAKRGQDVALRCDPISGHVSLFWYQQALGQGPEFLTYFQNEAQLDKSGLPSDRFFAERPEGSVSTLKIQRTQQEDSAVYLCASSFIGTRGNQPQHFGDGTRLSIL.

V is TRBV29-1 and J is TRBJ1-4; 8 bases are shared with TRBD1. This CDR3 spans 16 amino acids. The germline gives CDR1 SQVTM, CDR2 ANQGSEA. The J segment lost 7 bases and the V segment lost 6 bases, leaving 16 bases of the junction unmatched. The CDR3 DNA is TGCAGCGTCGGCCACACCCCAGGGGGCCGGGGTGAAAAACTGTTTTTT. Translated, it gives CSVGHTPGGRGEKLFF.